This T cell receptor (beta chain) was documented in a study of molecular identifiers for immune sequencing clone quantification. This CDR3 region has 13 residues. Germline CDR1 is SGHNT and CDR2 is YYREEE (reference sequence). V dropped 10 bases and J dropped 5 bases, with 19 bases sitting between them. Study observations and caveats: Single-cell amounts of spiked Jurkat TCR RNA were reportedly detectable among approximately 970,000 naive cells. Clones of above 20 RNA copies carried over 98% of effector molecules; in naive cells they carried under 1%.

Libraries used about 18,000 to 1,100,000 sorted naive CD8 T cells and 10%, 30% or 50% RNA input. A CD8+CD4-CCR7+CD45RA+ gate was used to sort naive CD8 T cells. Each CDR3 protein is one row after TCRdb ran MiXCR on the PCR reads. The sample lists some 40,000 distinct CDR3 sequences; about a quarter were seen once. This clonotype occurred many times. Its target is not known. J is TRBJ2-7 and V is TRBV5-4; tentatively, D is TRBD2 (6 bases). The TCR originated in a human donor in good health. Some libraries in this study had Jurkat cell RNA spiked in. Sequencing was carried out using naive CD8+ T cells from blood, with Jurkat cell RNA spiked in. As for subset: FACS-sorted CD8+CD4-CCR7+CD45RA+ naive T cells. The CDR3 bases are TGTGCCGTGGGGAGTAGGGGAGGCCACGAGCAGTACTTC. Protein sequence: CAVGSRGGHEQYF.